This TCR beta chain was sequenced in a study of cytomegalovirus exposure and HLA in healthy donors. Broader study findings: Prior analysis indicated that the majority of TCR beta V segments exhibited productivity approximately 87% or approximately 30% of the time. A list of approximately 160 TCR beta chains associated with cytomegalovirus was given. Excluded: some indistinguishable V segments such as TRBV6-2 and TRBV6-3.

PCR used 60 Vbeta primers and 13 Jbeta primers. Assay used: immunoSEQ multiplex PCR; TCRdb lists only in-frame clones, some missing. Seen in this sample are about 200,000 clones; the ten most common clones hold 0.7% to 0.8%. V shed 3 bases and J shed 3 bases, with 6 bases lying between them. The germline V gene encodes CDR1 SGHDN and CDR2 FVKESK. The CDR3 totals 14 residues. Turning to this clone: Its target is unknown.

What was sequenced was PBMCs. The rearrangement uses TRBV14 and TRBJ1-6; D not resolved. This clonotype was obtained from a boy younger than 18 in good health and CMV-seronegative. In DNA form, the CDR3 reads TGTGCCAGCAGCCAGGGCGACTATAATTCACCCCTCCACTTT. This codes for CASSQGDYNSPLHF.